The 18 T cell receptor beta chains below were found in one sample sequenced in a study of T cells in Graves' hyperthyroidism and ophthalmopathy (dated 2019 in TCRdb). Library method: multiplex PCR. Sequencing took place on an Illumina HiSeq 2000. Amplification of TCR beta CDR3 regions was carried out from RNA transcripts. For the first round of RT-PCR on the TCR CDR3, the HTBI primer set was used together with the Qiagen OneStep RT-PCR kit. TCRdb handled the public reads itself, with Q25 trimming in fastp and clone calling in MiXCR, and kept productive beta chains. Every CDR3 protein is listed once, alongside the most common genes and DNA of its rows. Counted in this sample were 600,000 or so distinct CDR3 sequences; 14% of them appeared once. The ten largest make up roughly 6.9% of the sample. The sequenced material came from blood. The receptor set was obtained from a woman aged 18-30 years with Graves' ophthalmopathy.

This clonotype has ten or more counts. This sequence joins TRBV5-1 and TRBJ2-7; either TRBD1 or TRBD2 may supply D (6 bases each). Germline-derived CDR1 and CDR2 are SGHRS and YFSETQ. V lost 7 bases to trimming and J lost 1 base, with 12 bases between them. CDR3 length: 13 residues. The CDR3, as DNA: TGCGCCAGCCAGGGGCTAGCGTCCTACGAGCAGTACTTC. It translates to CASQGLASYEQYF.

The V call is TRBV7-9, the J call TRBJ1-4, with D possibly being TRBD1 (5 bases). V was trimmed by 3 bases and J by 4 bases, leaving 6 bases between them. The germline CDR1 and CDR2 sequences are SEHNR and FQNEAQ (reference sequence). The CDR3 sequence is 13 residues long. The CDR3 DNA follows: TGTGCCAGCAGCTTGACAGATAATGAAAAACTGTTTTTT. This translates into CASSLTDNEKLFF.

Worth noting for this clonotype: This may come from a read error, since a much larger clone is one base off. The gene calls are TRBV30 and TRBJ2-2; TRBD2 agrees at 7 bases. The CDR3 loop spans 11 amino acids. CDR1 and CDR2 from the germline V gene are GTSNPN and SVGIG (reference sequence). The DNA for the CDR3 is TGTGCCTGGAGTCAGGGCGGGGGGCTGTTTTTT. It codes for CAWSQGGGLFF. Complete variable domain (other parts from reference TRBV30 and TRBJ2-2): SQTIHQWPATLVQPVGSPLSLECTVEGTSNPNLYWYRQAAGRGLQLLFYSVGIGQISSEVPQNLSASRPQDRQFILSSKKLLLSDSGFYLCAWSQGGGLFFGEGSRLTVL.

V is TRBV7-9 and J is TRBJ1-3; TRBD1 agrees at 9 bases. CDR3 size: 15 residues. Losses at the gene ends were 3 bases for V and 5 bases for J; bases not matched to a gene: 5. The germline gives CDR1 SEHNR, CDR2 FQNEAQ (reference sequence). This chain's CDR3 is CASSFSGTGRNTIYF. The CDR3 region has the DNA TGTGCCAGCAGCTTCTCCGGGACAGGGAGAAACACCATATATTTT.

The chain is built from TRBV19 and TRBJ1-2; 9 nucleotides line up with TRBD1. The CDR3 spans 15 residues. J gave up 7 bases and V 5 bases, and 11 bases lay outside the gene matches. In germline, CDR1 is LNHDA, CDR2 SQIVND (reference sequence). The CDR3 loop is CASSFYRGRVAGYTF. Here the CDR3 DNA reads TGTGCCAGTAGTTTCTACAGGGGGCGCGTGGCTGGCTACACCTTC. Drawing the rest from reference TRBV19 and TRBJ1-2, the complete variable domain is DGGITQSPKYLFRKEGQNVTLSCEQNLNHDAMYWYRQDPGQGLRLIYYSQIVNDFQKGDIAEGYSVSREKKESFPLTVTSAQKNPTAFYLCASSFYRGRVAGYTFGSGTRLTVV.

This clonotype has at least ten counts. DNA for the CDR3: TGTGCCAGCAGCTTAGAGTTTGGGGAGCAGTACTTC. This encodes CASSLEFGEQYF. The chain uses TRBV11-3 and TRBJ2-7; D gene ambiguous. CDR3 length: 12 amino acids. Deletions cut 0 bases from V and 7 bases from J, with 7 bases between. CDR1 and CDR2 (germline): SGHNT, YENEEA.

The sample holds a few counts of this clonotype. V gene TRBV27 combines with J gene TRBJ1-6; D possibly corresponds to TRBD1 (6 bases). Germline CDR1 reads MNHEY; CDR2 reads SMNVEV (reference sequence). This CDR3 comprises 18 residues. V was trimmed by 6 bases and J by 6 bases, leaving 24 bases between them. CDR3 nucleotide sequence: TGTGCCAGCAGCTCCTCCGTGGTATCCGGGACAAGTAATTCACCCCTCCACTTT. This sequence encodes CASSSSVVSGTSNSPLHF.

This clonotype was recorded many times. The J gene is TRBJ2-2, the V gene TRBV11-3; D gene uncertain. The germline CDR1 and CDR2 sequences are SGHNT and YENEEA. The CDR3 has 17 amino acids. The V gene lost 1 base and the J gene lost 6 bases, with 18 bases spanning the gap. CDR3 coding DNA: TGTGCCAGCAGCTTAGGGCACGCCAAGGGTGGAGCCGGGGAGCTGTTTTTT. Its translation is CASSLGHAKGGAGELFF. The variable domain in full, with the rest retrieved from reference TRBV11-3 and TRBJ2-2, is EAGVVQSPRYKIIEKKQPVAFWCNPISGHNTLYWYLQNLGQGPELLIRYENEEAVDDSQLPKDRFSAERLKGVDSTLKIQPAELGDSAVYLCASSLGHAKGGAGELFFGEGSRLTVL.

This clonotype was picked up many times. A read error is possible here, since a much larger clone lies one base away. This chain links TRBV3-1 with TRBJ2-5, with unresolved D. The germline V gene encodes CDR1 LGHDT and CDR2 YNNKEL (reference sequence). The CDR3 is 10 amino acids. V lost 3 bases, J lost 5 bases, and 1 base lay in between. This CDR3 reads CASSHETQYF. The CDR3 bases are TGTGCCAGCAGCCACGAGACCCAGTACTTC.

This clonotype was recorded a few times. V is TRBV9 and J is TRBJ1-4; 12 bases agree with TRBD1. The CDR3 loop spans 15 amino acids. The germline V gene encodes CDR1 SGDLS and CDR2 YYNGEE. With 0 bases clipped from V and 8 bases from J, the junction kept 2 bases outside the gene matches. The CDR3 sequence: CASSVEGTGGEKLFF. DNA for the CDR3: TGTGCCAGCAGCGTAGAAGGGACAGGGGGCGAAAAACTGTTTTTT.

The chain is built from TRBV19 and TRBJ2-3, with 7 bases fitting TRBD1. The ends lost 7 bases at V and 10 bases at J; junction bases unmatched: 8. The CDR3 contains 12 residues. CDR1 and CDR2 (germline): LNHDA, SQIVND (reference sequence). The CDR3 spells CASTKQGSAQYF. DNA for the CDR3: TGTGCCAGTACCAAACAGGGGTCAGCGCAGTATTTT.

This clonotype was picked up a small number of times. The CDR3 reads CAWSPGQGIADTQYF. The DNA for the CDR3 is TGTGCCTGGAGCCCGGGACAGGGGATCGCAGATACGCAGTATTTT. The chain combines TRBV30 with TRBJ2-3; 10 bases align to TRBD1. Looked up from germline, CDR1 is GTSNPN and CDR2 is SVGIG (reference sequence). J was trimmed by 4 bases and V by 3 bases; bases with no gene match: 7. The CDR3 spans 15 residues.

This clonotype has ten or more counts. In DNA form, the CDR3 reads TGTGCCAGCAGAGACGCCAGGCTGCTAGAAGCTTTCTTT. It yields the protein CASRDARLLEAFF. V and J are TRBV6-2 or TRBV6-3 and TRBJ1-1; no clear D gene. The ends were cut back, 6 bases at V and 8 bases at J, with 16 bases in the middle. The CDR3 covers 13 residues. CDR1 is MNHEY, CDR2 SVGEGT, per germline.

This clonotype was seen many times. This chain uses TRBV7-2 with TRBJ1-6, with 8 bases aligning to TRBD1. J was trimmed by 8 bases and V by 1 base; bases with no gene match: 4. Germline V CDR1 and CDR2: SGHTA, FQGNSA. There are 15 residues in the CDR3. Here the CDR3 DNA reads TGTGCCAGCAGCTTAGTTCAGGGGGCGGATTCACCCCTCCACTTT. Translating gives CASSLVQGADSPLHF.

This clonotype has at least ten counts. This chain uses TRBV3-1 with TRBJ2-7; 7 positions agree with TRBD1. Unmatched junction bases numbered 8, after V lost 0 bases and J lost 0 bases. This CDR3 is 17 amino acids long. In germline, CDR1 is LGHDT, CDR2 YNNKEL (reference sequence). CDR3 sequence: CASSQEDRIRSSYEQYF. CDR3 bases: TGTGCCAGCAGCCAAGAGGACAGGATCCGCAGCTCCTACGAGCAGTACTTC.

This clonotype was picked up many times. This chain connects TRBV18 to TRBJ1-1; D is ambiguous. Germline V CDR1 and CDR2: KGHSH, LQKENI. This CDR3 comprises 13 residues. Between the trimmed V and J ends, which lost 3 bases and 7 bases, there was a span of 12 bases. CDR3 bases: TGTGCCAGCTCACCCGGGGAGGGAGGTGAAGCTTTCTTT. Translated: CASSPGEGGEAFF.

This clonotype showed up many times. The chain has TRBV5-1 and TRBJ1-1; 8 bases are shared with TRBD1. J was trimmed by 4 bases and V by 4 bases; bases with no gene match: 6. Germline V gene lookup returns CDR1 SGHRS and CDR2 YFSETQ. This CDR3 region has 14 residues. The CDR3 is CASSPTGGSTEAFF. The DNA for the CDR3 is TGCGCCAGCAGCCCCACAGGGGGGAGCACTGAAGCTTTCTTT.

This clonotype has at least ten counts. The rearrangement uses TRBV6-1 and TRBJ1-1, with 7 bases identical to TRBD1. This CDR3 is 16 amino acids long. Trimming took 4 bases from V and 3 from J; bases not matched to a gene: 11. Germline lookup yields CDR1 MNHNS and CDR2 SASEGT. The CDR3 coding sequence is TGTGCCAGCAGTGGCTGGGAGACAGGGCGATACACTGAAGCTTTCTTT. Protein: CASSGWETGRYTEAFF.